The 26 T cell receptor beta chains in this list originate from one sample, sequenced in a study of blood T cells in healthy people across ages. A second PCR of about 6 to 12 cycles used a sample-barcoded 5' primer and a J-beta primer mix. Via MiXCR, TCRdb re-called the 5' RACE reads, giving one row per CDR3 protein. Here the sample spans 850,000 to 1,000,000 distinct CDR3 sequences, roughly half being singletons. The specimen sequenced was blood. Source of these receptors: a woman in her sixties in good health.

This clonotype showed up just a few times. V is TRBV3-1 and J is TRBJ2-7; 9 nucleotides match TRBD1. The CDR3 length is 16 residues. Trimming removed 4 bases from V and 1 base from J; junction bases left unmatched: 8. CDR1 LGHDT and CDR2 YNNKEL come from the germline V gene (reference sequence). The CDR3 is CASSRYDRGSSYEQYF. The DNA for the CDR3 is TGTGCCAGCAGCCGGTATGACAGGGGGTCTTCCTACGAGCAGTACTTC.

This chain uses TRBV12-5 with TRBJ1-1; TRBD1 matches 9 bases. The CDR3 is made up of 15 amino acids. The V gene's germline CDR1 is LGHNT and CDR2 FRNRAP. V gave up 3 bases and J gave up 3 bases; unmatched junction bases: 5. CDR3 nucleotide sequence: TGTGCTAGTGGTTTTGGAACAGGGGGCCACACTGAAGCTTTCTTT. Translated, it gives CASGFGTGGHTEAFF.

CDR3 residues: CAASGIYEQYF. The CDR3 coding sequence is TGTGCCGCTAGCGGGATCTACGAGCAGTACTTC. The chain carries TRBV10-3 and TRBJ2-7; TRBD2 aligns across 9 bases. The CDR3 length is 11 residues. Trimming removed 11 bases from V and 3 bases from J; junction bases left unmatched: 2. Germline CDR1 and CDR2: ENHRY and SYGVKD.

The CDR3: CASSTLGVGRDEKLFF. The CDR3 DNA reads TGTGCCAGCAGCACCTTGGGCGTAGGGCGCGATGAAAAACTGTTTTTT. The chain carries TRBV7-8 and TRBJ1-4; D not certain. Germline lookup yields CDR1 SGHVS and CDR2 FQNEAQ. V was pared by 5 bases and J by 6 bases, with 19 bases between. The CDR3 contains 16 residues.

CDR3 protein: CASSLDLNSGANVLTF. The CDR3, as DNA: TGTGCCAGCAGCTTAGATCTAAACTCTGGGGCCAACGTCCTGACTTTC. This chain uses TRBV11-2 with TRBJ2-6; D is unclear. The V gene lost 0 bases and the J gene lost 0 bases, with 6 bases spanning the gap. From germline, CDR1 is SGHAT and CDR2 FQNNGV. The CDR3 is 16 amino acids.

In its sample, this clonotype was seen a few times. The CDR3: CASSQGGLNSYEQYF. The CDR3 coding sequence is TGTGCCAGCAGCCAGGGGGGCCTTAACTCCTACGAGCAGTACTTC. The chain couples TRBV3-1 to TRBJ2-7; D may correspond to TRBD1 or TRBD2 (6 bases each). The CDR3 extends over 15 amino acids. V was cut by 3 bases and J by 0 bases, with 12 bases left in between. Germline V lookup: CDR1 LGHDT, CDR2 YNNKEL (reference sequence).

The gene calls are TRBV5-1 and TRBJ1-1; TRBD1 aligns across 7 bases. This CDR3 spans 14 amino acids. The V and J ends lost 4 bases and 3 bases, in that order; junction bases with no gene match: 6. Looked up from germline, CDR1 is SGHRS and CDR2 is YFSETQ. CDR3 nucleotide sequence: TGCGCCAGCAGCGGCTCAGGGGGGGACACTGAAGCTTTCTTT. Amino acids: CASSGSGGDTEAFF.

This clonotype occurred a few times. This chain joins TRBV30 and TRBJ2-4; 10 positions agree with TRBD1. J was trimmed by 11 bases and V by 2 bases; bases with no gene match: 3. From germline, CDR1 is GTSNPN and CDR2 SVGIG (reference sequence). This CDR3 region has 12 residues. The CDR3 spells CAWSPGTGVQYF. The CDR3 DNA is TGTGCCTGGAGTCCGGGGACAGGGGTTCAGTACTTC.

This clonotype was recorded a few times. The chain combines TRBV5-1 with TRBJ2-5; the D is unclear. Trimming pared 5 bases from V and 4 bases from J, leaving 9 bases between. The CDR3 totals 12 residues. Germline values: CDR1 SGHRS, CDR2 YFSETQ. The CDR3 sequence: CASSYTSETQYF. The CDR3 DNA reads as TGCGCCAGCAGTTACACCTCAGAGACCCAGTACTTC.

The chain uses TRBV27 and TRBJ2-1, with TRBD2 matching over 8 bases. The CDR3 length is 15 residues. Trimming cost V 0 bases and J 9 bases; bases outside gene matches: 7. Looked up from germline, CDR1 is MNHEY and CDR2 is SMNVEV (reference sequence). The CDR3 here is CASSLSLAGLTEQFF. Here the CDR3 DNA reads TGTGCCAGCAGTTTATCGCTAGCGGGCCTCACTGAGCAGTTCTTC.

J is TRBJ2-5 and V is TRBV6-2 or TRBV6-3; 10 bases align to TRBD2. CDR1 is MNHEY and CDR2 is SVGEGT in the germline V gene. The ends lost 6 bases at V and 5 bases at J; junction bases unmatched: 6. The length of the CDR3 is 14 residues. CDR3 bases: TGTGCCAGCAGACCTAGCGGGAGCCAGGAGACCCAGTACTTC. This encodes CASRPSGSQETQYF.

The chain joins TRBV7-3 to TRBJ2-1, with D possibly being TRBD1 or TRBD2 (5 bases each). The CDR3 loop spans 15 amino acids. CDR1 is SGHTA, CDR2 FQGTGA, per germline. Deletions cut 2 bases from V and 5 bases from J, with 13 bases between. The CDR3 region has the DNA TGTGCCAGCAGCTTACGGGGACGGAGCAACAATGAGCAGTTCTTC. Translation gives CASSLRGRSNNEQFF.

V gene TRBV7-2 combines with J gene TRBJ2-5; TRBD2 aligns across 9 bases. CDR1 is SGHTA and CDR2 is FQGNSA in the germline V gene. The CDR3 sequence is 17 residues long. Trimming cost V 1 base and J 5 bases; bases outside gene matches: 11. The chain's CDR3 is CASSLVGPASGMETQYF. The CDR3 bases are TGTGCCAGCAGCTTAGTAGGTCCGGCTAGCGGGATGGAGACCCAGTACTTC.

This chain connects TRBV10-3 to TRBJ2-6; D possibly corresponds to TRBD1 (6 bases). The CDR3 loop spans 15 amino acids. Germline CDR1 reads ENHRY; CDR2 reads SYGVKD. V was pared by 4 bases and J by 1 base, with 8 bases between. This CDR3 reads CAISGTGSGANVLTF. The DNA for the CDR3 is TGTGCCATCAGTGGCACAGGGTCTGGGGCCAACGTCCTGACTTTC.

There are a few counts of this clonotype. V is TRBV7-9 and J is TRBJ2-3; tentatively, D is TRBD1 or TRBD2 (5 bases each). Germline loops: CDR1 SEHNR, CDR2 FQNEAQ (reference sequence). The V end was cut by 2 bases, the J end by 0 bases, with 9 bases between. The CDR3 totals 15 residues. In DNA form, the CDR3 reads TGTGCCAGCAGCTTACATGGGACCAGCACAGATACGCAGTATTTT. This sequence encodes CASSLHGTSTDTQYF. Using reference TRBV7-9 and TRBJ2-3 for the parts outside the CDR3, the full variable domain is DTGVSQNPRHKITKRGQNVTFRCDPISEHNRLYWYRQTLGQGPEFLTYFQNEAQLEKSRLLSDRFSAERPKGSFSTLEIQRTEQGDSAMYLCASSLHGTSTDTQYFGPGTRLTVL.

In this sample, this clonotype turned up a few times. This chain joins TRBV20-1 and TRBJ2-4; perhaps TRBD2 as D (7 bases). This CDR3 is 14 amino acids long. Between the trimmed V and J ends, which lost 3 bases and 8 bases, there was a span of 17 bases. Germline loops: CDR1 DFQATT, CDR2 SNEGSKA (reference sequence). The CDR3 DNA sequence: TGCAGTGCTAGCTCGATAGGGGGGGGATACATTCAGTACTTC. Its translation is CSASSIGGGYIQYF.

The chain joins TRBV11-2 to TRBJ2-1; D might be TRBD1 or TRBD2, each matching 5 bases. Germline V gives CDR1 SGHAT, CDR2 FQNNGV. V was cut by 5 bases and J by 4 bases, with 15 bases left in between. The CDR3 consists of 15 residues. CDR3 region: CASSIPGTQYNEQFF. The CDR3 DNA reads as TGTGCCAGCAGCATACCCGGGACGCAATACAATGAGCAGTTCTTC.

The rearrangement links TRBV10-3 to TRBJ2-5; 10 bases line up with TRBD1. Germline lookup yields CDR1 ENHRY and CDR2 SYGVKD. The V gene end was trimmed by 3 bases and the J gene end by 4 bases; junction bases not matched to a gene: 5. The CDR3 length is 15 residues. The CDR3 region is CAISDHDRGRETQYF. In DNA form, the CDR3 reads TGTGCCATCAGTGACCACGACAGGGGGCGAGAGACCCAGTACTTC.

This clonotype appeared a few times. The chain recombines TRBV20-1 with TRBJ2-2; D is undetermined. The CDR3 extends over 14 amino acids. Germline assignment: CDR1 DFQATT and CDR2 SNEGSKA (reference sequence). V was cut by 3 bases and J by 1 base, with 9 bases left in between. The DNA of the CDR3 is TGCAGTGCTAGGTTAGGGCGGAACACCGGGGAGCTGTTTTTT. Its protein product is CSARLGRNTGELFF.

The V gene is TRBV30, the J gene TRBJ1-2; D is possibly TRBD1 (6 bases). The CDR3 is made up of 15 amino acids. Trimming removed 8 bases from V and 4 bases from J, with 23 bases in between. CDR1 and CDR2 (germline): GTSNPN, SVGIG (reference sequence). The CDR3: CARNSPAGALYGYTF. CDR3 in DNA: TGTGCCCGGAACTCCCCGGCAGGGGCTCTCTATGGCTACACCTTC.

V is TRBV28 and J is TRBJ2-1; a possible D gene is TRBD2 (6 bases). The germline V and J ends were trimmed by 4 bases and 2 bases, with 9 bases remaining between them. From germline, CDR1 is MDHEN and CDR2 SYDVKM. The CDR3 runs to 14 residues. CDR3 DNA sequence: TGTGCCAGCAGTTCCGGGAGTACCTACAATGAGCAGTTCTTC. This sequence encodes CASSSGSTYNEQFF.

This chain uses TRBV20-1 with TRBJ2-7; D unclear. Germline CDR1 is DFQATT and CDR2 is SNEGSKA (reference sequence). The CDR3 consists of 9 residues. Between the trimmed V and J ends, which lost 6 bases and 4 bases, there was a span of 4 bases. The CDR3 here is CSALYEQYF. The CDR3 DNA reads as TGCAGTGCCCTGTACGAGCAGTACTTC.

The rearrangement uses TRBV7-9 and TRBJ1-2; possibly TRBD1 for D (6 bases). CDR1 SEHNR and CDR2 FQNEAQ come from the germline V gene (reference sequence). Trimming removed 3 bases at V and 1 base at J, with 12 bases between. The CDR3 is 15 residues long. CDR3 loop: CASSLAGANNYGYTF. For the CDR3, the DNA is TGTGCCAGCAGCTTGGCAGGGGCAAATAACTATGGCTACACCTTC. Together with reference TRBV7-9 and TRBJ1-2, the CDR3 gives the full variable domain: DTGVSQNPRHKITKRGQNVTFRCDPISEHNRLYWYRQTLGQGPEFLTYFQNEAQLEKSRLLSDRFSAERPKGSFSTLEIQRTEQGDSAMYLCASSLAGANNYGYTFGSGTRLTVV.

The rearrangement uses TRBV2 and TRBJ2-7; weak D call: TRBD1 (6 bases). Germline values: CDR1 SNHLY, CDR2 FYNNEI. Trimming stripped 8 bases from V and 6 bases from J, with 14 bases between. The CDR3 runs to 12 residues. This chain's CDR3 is CASGVGAGEQYF. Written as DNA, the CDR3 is TGTGCCAGCGGTGTGGGGGCTGGCGAGCAGTACTTC. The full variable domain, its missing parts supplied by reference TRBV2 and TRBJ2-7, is EPEVTQTPSHQVTQMGQEVILRCVPISNHLYFYWYRQILGQKVEFLVSFYNNEISEKSEIFDDQFSVERPDGSNFTLKIRSTKLEDSAMYFCASGVGAGEQYFGPGTRLTVT.

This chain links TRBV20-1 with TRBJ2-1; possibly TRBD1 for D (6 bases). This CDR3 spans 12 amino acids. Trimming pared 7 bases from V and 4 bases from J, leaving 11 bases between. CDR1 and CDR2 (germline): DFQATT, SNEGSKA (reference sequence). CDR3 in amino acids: CSEQGRYNEQFF. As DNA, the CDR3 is TGCAGTGAACAGGGCAGATACAATGAGCAGTTCTTC.

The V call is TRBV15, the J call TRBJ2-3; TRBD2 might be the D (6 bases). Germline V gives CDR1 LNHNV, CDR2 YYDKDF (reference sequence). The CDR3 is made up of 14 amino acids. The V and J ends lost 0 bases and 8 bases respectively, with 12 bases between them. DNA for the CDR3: TGTGCCACCAGCAGAGAGGTGACTAGATCTACGCAGTATTTT. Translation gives CATSREVTRSTQYF.